The 16 T cell receptor beta chains listed next were all sequenced from one sample in a study of CD8 T cells in ankylosing spondylitis. These TCRs are of unknown antigen specificity. Points from the study as a whole: A motif of fewer than ten highly homologous TCR beta variants was seen as apparently characteristic of ankylosing spondylitis blood.

MiXCR was run by TCRdb on the 5' RACE reads, yielding one entry per CDR3 protein. The sample has some 400,000 distinct CDR3 sequences, about a fifth seen once; the top ten hold 15% to 20%. Input material: blood, either unsorted or a sorted T cell fraction (not recorded which). The receptors were sampled from a male donor with ankylosing spondylitis.

The CDR3 bases are TGTGCCAGCAGTTACACAGGGAAGGTCGGTGAAAAACTGTTTTTT. Its translation is CASSYTGKVGEKLFF. V gene TRBV6-5 combines with J gene TRBJ1-4; a weak D match, TRBD1 (6 bases). V was trimmed by 2 bases and J by 7 bases, leaving 14 bases between them. CDR1 MNHEY and CDR2 SVGAGI come from the germline V gene. The CDR3 covers 15 residues.

The rearrangement uses TRBV20-1 and TRBJ2-1; a weak D match, TRBD2 (5 bases). Germline CDR1 is DFQATT and CDR2 is SNEGSKA (reference sequence). V was pared by 6 bases and J by 6 bases, with 21 bases between. The CDR3 extends over 15 amino acids. As DNA, the CDR3 is TGCAGTGCCCCTCGCCCGTTACTAGACGTCAATGAGCAGTTCTTC. As protein: CSAPRPLLDVNEQFF.

In this sample, this clonotype turned up a few times. The chain recombines TRBV7-9 with TRBJ2-1; 10 bases are shared with TRBD2. V gave up 1 base and J gave up 2 bases; unmatched junction bases: 2. Germline loops: CDR1 SEHNR, CDR2 FQNEAQ (reference sequence). There are 16 residues in the CDR3. CDR3 protein: CASSLGTSGTYNEQFF. CDR3 DNA: TGTGCCAGCAGCTTAGGGACTAGCGGAACCTACAATGAGCAGTTCTTC. The entire variable domain, with the rest obtained from reference TRBV7-9 and TRBJ2-1, is as follows: DTGVSQNPRHKITKRGQNVTFRCDPISEHNRLYWYRQTLGQGPEFLTYFQNEAQLEKSRLLSDRFSAERPKGSFSTLEIQRTEQGDSAMYLCASSLGTSGTYNEQFFGPGTRLTVL.

This clonotype was detected only a few times. The J gene is TRBJ2-1, the V gene TRBV29-1, with D possibly being TRBD1 or TRBD2 (5 bases each). Germline-derived CDR1 and CDR2 are SQVTM and ANQGSEA. There are 14 residues in the CDR3. V was trimmed by 4 bases and J by 10 bases, leaving 20 bases between them. The CDR3 region has the DNA TGCAGCGTTGTACGGCAGGGAGCTGCTTCGGAGCAGTTCTTC. Translation: CSVVRQGAASEQFF.

The chain carries TRBV15 and TRBJ2-7, with D unclear. Trimming took 6 bases from V and 9 from J, leaving 15 bases between them. The CDR3 spans 12 residues. Per the germline V gene, CDR1 is LNHNV and CDR2 is YYDKDF (reference sequence). CDR3 DNA: TGTGCCACCAGTCCCTCTCGAGTGGGGCAGTACTTC. Residues: CATSPSRVGQYF.

This clonotype appeared many times. The chain recombines TRBV6-1 with TRBJ1-5; D gene unclear. Trimming took 5 bases from V and 7 from J, leaving 18 bases between them. This CDR3 contains 15 residues. Germline lookup yields CDR1 MNHNS and CDR2 SASEGT. This CDR3 reads CASSRTSLGGQPQHF. The CDR3 bases are TGTGCCAGCAGTCGTACTTCGTTGGGTGGCCAGCCCCAGCATTTT.

The table lists this clonotype with a few counts. This chain joins TRBV20-1 and TRBJ2-7; D is uncertain. CDR1 and CDR2 (germline): DFQATT, SNEGSKA (reference sequence). The CDR3 totals 12 residues. V shed 5 bases and J shed 2 bases, with 10 bases lying between them. CDR3: CSARRNPYEQYF. The CDR3 DNA reads as TGCAGTGCTCGTCGCAACCCCTACGAGCAGTACTTC.

This clonotype was observed many times. This chain uses TRBV6-1 with TRBJ2-5, with 7 bases that match TRBD1. V lost 6 bases, J lost 5 bases, and 9 bases stayed unmatched. The length of the CDR3 is 14 residues. CDR1 is MNHNS, CDR2 SASEGT, per germline. CDR3 in amino acids: CASSLPDREETQYF. The CDR3 DNA follows: TGTGCCAGCAGCCTTCCTGACAGGGAGGAGACCCAGTACTTC.

As DNA, the CDR3 is TGTGCCAGCACCGTTAGAGGACTGGACCCGGGTACCGGGGAGCTGTTTTTT. Translated, it gives CASTVRGLDPGTGELFF. The J gene is TRBJ2-2, the V gene TRBV2; maybe TRBD2 (5 bases). The germline CDR1 and CDR2 sequences are SNHLY and FYNNEI. Trimming stripped 7 bases from V and 5 bases from J, with 23 bases between. This CDR3 is 17 amino acids long.

V gene TRBV7-2 combines with J gene TRBJ2-7; D perhaps matches TRBD1 (6 bases). The CDR3 consists of 15 residues. The V end was cut by 3 bases, the J end by 2 bases, with 14 bases between. Germline assignment: CDR1 SGHTA and CDR2 FQGNSA. CDR3 DNA: TGTGCCAGCAGCTTGGGTCTCACAGGGACCTACGAGCAGTACTTC. This translates into CASSLGLTGTYEQYF.

V gene TRBV5-1 combines with J gene TRBJ2-7; 10 bases are shared with TRBD1. The CDR3 contains 14 residues. Trimming took 0 bases from V and 11 from J; bases not matched to a gene: 8. From germline, CDR1 is SGHRS and CDR2 YFSETQ. CDR3 nucleotides: TGCGCCAGCAGCTTGGTGGGTGACAGGGGGCATGAGTACTTC. Protein sequence: CASSLVGDRGHEYF. Complete variable domain (other parts from reference TRBV5-1 and TRBJ2-7): KAGVTQTPRYLIKTRGQQVTLSCSPISGHRSVSWYQQTPGQGLQFLFEYFSETQRNKGNFPGRFSGRQFSNSRSEMNVSTLELGDSALYLCASSLVGDRGHEYFGPGTRLTVT.

This clonotype showed up many times. This chain connects TRBV5-1 to TRBJ2-1, with 7 bases lining up with TRBD1. The CDR3 is made up of 14 amino acids. The V gene's germline CDR1 is SGHRS and CDR2 YFSETQ. The junction had 6 bases not matched to a gene; V was cut back by 6 bases and J by 3 bases. CDR3 loop: CASTSGQIYNEQFF. The CDR3, as DNA: TGCGCCAGCACCTCGGGACAGATCTACAATGAGCAGTTCTTC.

This clonotype has a handful of counts. V is TRBV30 and J is TRBJ2-7, with unresolved D. The germline gives CDR1 GTSNPN, CDR2 SVGIG (reference sequence). V was cut by 3 bases and J by 2 bases, with 11 bases left in between. The CDR3 covers 13 residues. CDR3 amino acids: CAWRAGRPYEQYF. In DNA form, the CDR3 reads TGTGCCTGGAGAGCCGGCAGGCCCTACGAGCAGTACTTC.

This clonotype was observed a handful of times. The DNA for the CDR3 is TGTGCCAGCAGTTGGAGGGGACAGGACTACGAGCAGTACTTC. Translating it yields CASSWRGQDYEQYF. The chain couples TRBV12-3 or TRBV12-4 to TRBJ2-7, with 8 bases fitting TRBD1. CDR3 length: 14 residues. V dropped 4 bases and J dropped 3; count of bases not matched to a gene: 5.

This clonotype was picked up a small number of times. This sequence joins TRBV4-1 and TRBJ2-7; no reliable D call. From germline, CDR1 is MGHRA and CDR2 YSYEKL. The CDR3 consists of 12 residues. V was clipped by 0 bases and J by 5 bases, with 5 bases between them. The CDR3 DNA reads TGCGCCAGCAGCCAAGATCAGGACGAGCAGTACTTC. Residues: CASSQDQDEQYF.

V gene TRBV6-2 or TRBV6-3 combines with J gene TRBJ1-3; D not certain. Germline V gene lookup returns CDR1 MNHEY and CDR2 SVGEGT. The V gene lost 4 bases and the J gene lost 4 bases, with 14 bases spanning the gap. This CDR3 region has 15 residues. In nucleotides, the CDR3 is TGTGCCAGCAGTTTTCTGAAGGACTCCGGAAACACCATATATTTT. It encodes CASSFLKDSGNTIYF.